This T cell receptor beta chain was captured in a study of blood T cell repertoires in COVID-19. Study details: Samples came from the United States, Italy and Spain, spanning acute and convalescent COVID-19. T cells, B-cell-depleted T cells, or PBMCs supplied cDNA or gDNA.

Under the authors' procedure: Estimation of nucleated cell counts relied on the amplification of reference gene primers. Repertoires were generated with immunoSEQ multiplex PCR, while TCRdb's copy carries only in-frame clones and drops some. D and trimming come from the DNA, and the V and J calls and clone size come from that table. Counted here are more than 100,000 clones, approximately 80% occurring once; the ten biggest clones make up almost 8.5%. This TCR was recovered from a woman aged 55-70 years with active or convalescent COVID-19. The material sequenced was peripheral blood.

The CDR3 region has the DNA TGTGCCAGCAGCTTGGGTTCAATAGATGAGCAGTTCTTC. Translated: CASSLGSIDEQFF. The chain combines TRBV5-4 with TRBJ2-1; D gene ambiguous. This CDR3 region has 13 residues. Per the germline V gene, CDR1 is SGHNT and CDR2 is YYREEE (reference sequence). Trimming removed 0 bases at V and 8 bases at J, with 9 bases between.